Following are 4 T cell receptor beta chains from one sample sequenced in a study of early T cells in non-severe SARS-CoV-2 infection. MiXCR, run by TCRdb on the 5' RACE reads, gives a single entry per CDR3 protein. The data contain 79,000 or so distinct CDR3 sequences, about 13% of them singletons. The sequencing input was whole blood. Every receptor here comes from an adult who was a healthcare worker with PCR-confirmed SARS-CoV-2 infection or an uninfected control (not recorded which).

This clonotype occurred a few times. The V and J genes are TRBV20-1 and TRBJ2-3; 10 positions agree with TRBD2. The CDR3 runs 16 residues. Germline CDR1 and CDR2: DFQATT and SNEGSKA (reference sequence). J was trimmed by 3 bases and V by 1 base; bases with no gene match: 7. The CDR3 region has the DNA TGCAGTGCTAGAGCTCCTGCACTAGCGGGAACAGATACGCAGTATTTT. Protein product: CSARAPALAGTDTQYF.

The rearrangement joins TRBV6-2 or TRBV6-3 to TRBJ1-2, with 7 bases aligning to TRBD1. V shed 6 bases, J shed 4 bases, and the junction held 8 bases outside the gene matches. Germline values: CDR1 MNHEY, CDR2 SVGEGT. The CDR3 is 14 residues long. The CDR3 region has the DNA TGTGCCAGCAGACACCCCGGGACAGCCTATGGCTACACCTTC. Amino acids: CASRHPGTAYGYTF.

As regards this clonotype: This may be a read error: a much more frequent sequence differs by one nucleotide. This chain joins TRBV6-2 or TRBV6-3 and TRBJ2-3, with D uncertain. The closer fit of TRBJ1-5 to the DNA end suggests the J call may be wrong. Germline CDR1 reads MNHEY; CDR2 reads SVGEGT. CDR3 length equals 14 residues. Here the CDR3 DNA reads TGTGCCAGCAGTGGACTAGTGAGCACAGATACGCAGCATTTT. It specifies CASSGLVSTDTQHF.

This clonotype has ten or more counts. The chain carries TRBV10-3 and TRBJ1-3; no reliable D call. This CDR3 region has 15 residues. Germline loops: CDR1 ENHRY, CDR2 SYGVKD. Between the trimmed V and J ends, which lost 7 bases and 0 bases, there was a span of 13 bases. CDR3 sequence (DNA): TGTGCCATCACTAATGGACTGAGCTCTGGAAACACCATATATTTT. It yields the protein CAITNGLSSGNTIYF.